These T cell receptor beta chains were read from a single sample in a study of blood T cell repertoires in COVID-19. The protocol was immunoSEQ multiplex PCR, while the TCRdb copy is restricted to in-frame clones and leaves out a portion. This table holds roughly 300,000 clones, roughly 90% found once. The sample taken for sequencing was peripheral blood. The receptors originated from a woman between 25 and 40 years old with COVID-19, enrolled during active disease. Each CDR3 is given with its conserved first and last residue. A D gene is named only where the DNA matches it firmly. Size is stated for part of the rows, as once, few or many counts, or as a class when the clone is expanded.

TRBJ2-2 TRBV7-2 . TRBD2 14 TGTGCCAGCAGAGCGGGAGAGAACACCGGGGAGCTGTTTTTT CASRAGENTGELFF
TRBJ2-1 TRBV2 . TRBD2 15 TGTGCCAGTTTGGTACGGCGGGAGGGCCTGGATGAGCAGTTCTTC CASLVRREGLDEQFF
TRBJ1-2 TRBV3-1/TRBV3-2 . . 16 TGTGCCAGCAGTCTGATCTTCTCCGGGGGGGGCAAAGGCTACACCTTC CASSLIFSGGGKGYTF
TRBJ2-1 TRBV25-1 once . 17 TGTGCCAGCAGTGACTTTAAAACTAGCCAGCCCTACAATGAGCAGTTCTTC CASSDFKTSQPYNEQFF
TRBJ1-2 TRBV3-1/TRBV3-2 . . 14 TGTGCCAGCAGCCACTTCAGGGAAAACTATGGCTACACCTTC CASSHFRENYGYTF
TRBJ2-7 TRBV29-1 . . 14 TGCAGCGTTGGTCCCGGCTTGAGGAACGGCGAGCAGTACTTC CSVGPGLRNGEQYF
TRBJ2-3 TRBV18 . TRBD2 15 TGTGCCAGCTCAAGGGTAGCGGGAGTGACAGATACGCAGTATTTT CASSRVAGVTDTQYF
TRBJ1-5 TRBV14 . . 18 TGTGCCAGCAGCCCCTCACAGGTGAATGGGTGTAACAATCAGCCCCAGCATTTT CASSPSQVNGCNNQPQHF
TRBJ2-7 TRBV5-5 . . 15 TGTGCCAGCAGCCAGCGACAAGGGGTAAGCTACGAGCAGTACTTC CASSQRQGVSYEQYF
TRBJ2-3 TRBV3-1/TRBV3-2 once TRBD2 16 TGTGCCAGCAGCCAAGAATTGGCGGGAGGAACAGATACGCAGTATTTT CASSQELAGGTDTQYF
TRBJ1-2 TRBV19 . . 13 TGTGCCAGTAGCTCCGGGACACCCTATGGCTACACCTTC CASSSGTPYGYTF
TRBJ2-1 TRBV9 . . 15 TGTGCCAGCAGCGTAGATGTTTACTCCTACAATGAGCAGTTCTTC CASSVDVYSYNEQFF
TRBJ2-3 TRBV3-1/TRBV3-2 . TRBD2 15 TGTGCCAGCAGCTCCCTAGCGGGAAGGGTAGATACGCAGTATTTT CASSSLAGRVDTQYF
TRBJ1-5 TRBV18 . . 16 TGTGCCAGCTCCCCCTTGGGGGGGTTCGGCAATCAGCCCCAGCATTTT CASSPLGGFGNQPQHF
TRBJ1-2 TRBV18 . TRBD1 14 TGTGCCAGCTCACCGGAAGGACAGGGGAAAGGCTACACCTTC CASSPEGQGKGYTF
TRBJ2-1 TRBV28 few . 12 TGTGCCAGCAGCCTAATATCCAATGAGCAGTTCTTC CASSLISNEQFF
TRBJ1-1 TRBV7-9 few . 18 TGTGCCAGCAGCTTAGTTCGGTTGGCAGGGCGAGGAAACACTGAAGCTTTCTTT CASSLVRLAGRGNTEAFF
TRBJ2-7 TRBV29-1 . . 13 TGCAGCGTTGCAAGGGGAAGCTCCTACGAGCAGTACTTC CSVARGSSYEQYF
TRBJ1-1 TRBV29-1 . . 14 TGCAGCGTGGGGGGGAAAGGCGGTTCGTCTGAAGCTTTCTTT CSVGGKGGSSEAFF
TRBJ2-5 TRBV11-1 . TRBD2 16 TGTGCCAGCAGCTCGGGGGGTTGGGGGACTAAAGAGACCCAGTACTTC CASSSGGWGTKETQYF
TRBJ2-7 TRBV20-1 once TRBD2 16 TGCAGTGCTAGTAGACCGCCTAGCGGGAGTCGGTACGAGCAGTACTTC CSASRPPSGSRYEQYF
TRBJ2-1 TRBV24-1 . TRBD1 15 TGTGCCACCAGTGCCCCGGGACAGGGAATCAATGAGCAGTTCTTC CATSAPGQGINEQFF
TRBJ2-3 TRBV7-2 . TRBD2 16 TGTGCCAGCAGCGCACTAGCGGGAGAGGCGACAGATACGCAGTATTTT CASSALAGEATDTQYF
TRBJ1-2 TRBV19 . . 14 TGTGCCAGTAGTATAGGGCAGATTAACTATGGCTACACCTTC CASSIGQINYGYTF
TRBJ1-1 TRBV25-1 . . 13 TGTGCCAGCAGTGGACGGGGGAACACTGAAGCTTTCTTT CASSGRGNTEAFF
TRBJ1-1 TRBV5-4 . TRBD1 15 TGTGCCAGCAGCCGGGGACAGGGGGCGCGAACTGAAGCTTTCTTT CASSRGQGARTEAFF
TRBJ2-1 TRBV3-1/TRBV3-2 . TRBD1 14 TGTGCCAGCAGCTTCCCGGGACAGGGGAATGAGCAGTTCTTC CASSFPGQGNEQFF
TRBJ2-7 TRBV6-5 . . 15 TGTGCCAGCAGTTACTCGTCCGGGAAAGTAGGCGAGCAGTACTTC CASSYSSGKVGEQYF
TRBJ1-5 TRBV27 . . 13 TGTGCCAGCAGCCTCGGGAGCAATCAGCCCCAGCATTTT CASSLGSNQPQHF
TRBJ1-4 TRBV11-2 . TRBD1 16 TGTGCCAGCAGCCAAGTCACGGGACAGGTTCATGAAAAACTGTTTTTT CASSQVTGQVHEKLFF
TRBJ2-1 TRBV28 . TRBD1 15 TGTGCCAGCAGTCTAACAGGGGGCGTCCACAATGAGCAGTTCTTC CASSLTGGVHNEQFF
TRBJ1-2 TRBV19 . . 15 TGTGCCAGTAGTAGTGGTCGCGGGAAATACTATGGCTACACCTTC CASSSGRGKYYGYTF
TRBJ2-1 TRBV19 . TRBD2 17 TGTGCCAGTAGTTTTTCCTGGACTAGCGGATTTTACAATGAGCAGTTCTTC CASSFSWTSGFYNEQFF
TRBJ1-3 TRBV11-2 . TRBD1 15 TGTGCCAGCAGCCGGGACAGGGTCTCTGGAAACACCATATATTTT CASSRDRVSGNTIYF
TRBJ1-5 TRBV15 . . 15 TGTGCCACCAGCAGAGATGCCAGGGCGGCCCAGCCCCAGCATTTT CATSRDARAAQPQHF
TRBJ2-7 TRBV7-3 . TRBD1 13 TGTGCCAGCAGCTTAACGGGACAGTACGAGCAGTACTTC CASSLTGQYEQYF
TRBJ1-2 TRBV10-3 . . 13 TGTGCCATCAGTGAGTCGAGCGGAGGTGGCTACACCTTC CAISESSGGGYTF
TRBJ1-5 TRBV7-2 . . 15 TGTGCCAGCAGCTTAGATCCAGGGGAGGGCCAGCCCCAGCATTTT CASSLDPGEGQPQHF
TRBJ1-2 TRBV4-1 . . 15 TGCGCCAGCAGCCAAGGCAGGGGATCTAACTATGGCTACACCTTC CASSQGRGSNYGYTF